Listed below are T cell receptor beta chains from one sample, sequenced in a study of blood T cell repertoires in COVID-19. Method: immunoSEQ multiplex PCR; TCRdb's copy keeps in-frame clones and lacks some. The table has about 50,000 clones, 86% seen once; the top ten hold approximately 2%. The specimen sequenced was peripheral blood. Receptors were obtained from an older woman with acute or convalescent COVID-19. Each CDR3 is given with its conserved first and last residue. The order of the fields is D gene, V gene, J gene, CDR3 protein. The D gene is left open where the match is weak.

d_gene: TRBD1
v_gene: TRBV4-1
j_gene: TRBJ1-2
CDR3aa: CASSQLARGDYGYTF

d_gene: NA
v_gene: TRBV12-3/TRBV12-4
j_gene: TRBJ1-3
CDR3aa: CASSLLSGNTIYF

d_gene: TRBD1
v_gene: TRBV7-9
j_gene: TRBJ1-3
CDR3aa: CASSTSRTGYTSGNTIYF

d_gene: TRBD2
v_gene: TRBV7-9
j_gene: TRBJ2-1
CDR3aa: CASRKLAGRGNEQFF

d_gene: TRBD1
v_gene: TRBV19
j_gene: TRBJ1-5
CDR3aa: CASTSRRQGALQPQHF

d_gene: TRBD1
v_gene: TRBV9
j_gene: TRBJ1-5
CDR3aa: CASRSTGTEGQPQHF

d_gene: NA
v_gene: TRBV11-2
j_gene: TRBJ1-1
CDR3aa: CASSLTENTEAFF

d_gene: TRBD1
v_gene: TRBV5-1
j_gene: TRBJ1-4
CDR3aa: CASSLGTGNEKLFF

d_gene: NA
v_gene: TRBV3-1/TRBV3-2
j_gene: TRBJ1-5
CDR3aa: CASSLTGNQPQHF

d_gene: NA
v_gene: TRBV28
j_gene: TRBJ1-1
CDR3aa: CASSSGGLEAFF

d_gene: NA
v_gene: TRBV28
j_gene: TRBJ1-1
CDR3aa: CASSFWSMNTEAFF

d_gene: NA
v_gene: TRBV27
j_gene: TRBJ1-5
CDR3aa: CASMIGGSNQPQHF

d_gene: TRBD1
v_gene: TRBV6-6
j_gene: TRBJ2-7
CDR3aa: CASRYGRQGRYDEQYF

d_gene: NA
v_gene: TRBV7-2
j_gene: TRBJ2-5
CDR3aa: CASTLSGSVETQYF

d_gene: NA
v_gene: TRBV21-1
j_gene: TRBJ2-7
CDR3aa: CASSKGSWDYSYEQYF

d_gene: NA
v_gene: TRBV5-1
j_gene: TRBJ1-1
CDR3aa: CASSGGTGMNTEAFF

d_gene: TRBD2
v_gene: TRBV19
j_gene: TRBJ2-5
CDR3aa: CASSIGRGATVKETQYF

d_gene: TRBD1
v_gene: TRBV19
j_gene: TRBJ1-1
CDR3aa: CASSIDRQGVRAFF

d_gene: TRBD2
v_gene: TRBV5-1
j_gene: TRBJ2-3
CDR3aa: CASSSQGAGTDTQYF

d_gene: NA
v_gene: TRBV11-2
j_gene: TRBJ1-2
CDR3aa: CASSPSGAYGYTF

d_gene: TRBD1
v_gene: TRBV7-2
j_gene: TRBJ2-5
CDR3aa: CASRRDRGGRETQYF

d_gene: TRBD1
v_gene: TRBV7-2
j_gene: TRBJ1-6
CDR3aa: CASRGSVGQHNSPLHF

d_gene: NA
v_gene: TRBV5-6
j_gene: TRBJ1-6
CDR3aa: CASNKVGQGTYNSPLHF

d_gene: NA
v_gene: TRBV6-1
j_gene: TRBJ2-2
CDR3aa: CASSEETGLTGELFF

d_gene: TRBD1
v_gene: TRBV18
j_gene: TRBJ2-1
CDR3aa: CASSPPEAGGLYNEQFF

d_gene: TRBD1
v_gene: TRBV10-1
j_gene: TRBJ1-1
CDR3aa: CASRPRTGRNTEAFF

d_gene: TRBD2
v_gene: TRBV7-3
j_gene: TRBJ2-1
CDR3aa: CASSLMRSGRKNEQFF

d_gene: TRBD2
v_gene: TRBV19
j_gene: TRBJ2-1
CDR3aa: CASSGLAGSGYNEQFF